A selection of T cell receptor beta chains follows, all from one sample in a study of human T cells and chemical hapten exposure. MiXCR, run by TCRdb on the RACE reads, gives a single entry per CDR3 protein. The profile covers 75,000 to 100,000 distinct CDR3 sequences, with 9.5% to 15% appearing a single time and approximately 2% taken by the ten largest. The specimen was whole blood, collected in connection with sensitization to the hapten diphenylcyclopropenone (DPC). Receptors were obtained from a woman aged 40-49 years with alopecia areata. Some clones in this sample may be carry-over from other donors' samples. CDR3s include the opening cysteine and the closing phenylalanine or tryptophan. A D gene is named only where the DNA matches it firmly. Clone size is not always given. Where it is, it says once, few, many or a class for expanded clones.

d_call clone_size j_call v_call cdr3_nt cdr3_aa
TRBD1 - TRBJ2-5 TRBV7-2 TGTGCCAGCGGGACAGGGATCGGTGAGACCCAGTACTTC CASGTGIGETQYF
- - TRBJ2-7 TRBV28 TGTGCCAGCAGACCCCAAATACAGGGAACCGAGCAGTACTTC CASRPQIQGTEQYF
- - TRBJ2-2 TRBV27 TGTGCCAGCAGGACTAGTAGTCCCGGGGAGCTGTTTTTT CASRTSSPGELFF
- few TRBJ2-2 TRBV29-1 TGCAGCGCCGACACAGGGAACACCGGGGAGCTGTTTTTT CSADTGNTGELFF
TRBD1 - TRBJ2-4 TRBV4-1 TGCGCCAGCAGCCAACATCCCGGGACAGGCCCCAAAAACATTCAGTACTTC CASSQHPGTGPKNIQYF
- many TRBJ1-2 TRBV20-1 TGCAGTGCTAGAGATCTAGGTCACTATGGCTACACCTTC CSARDLGHYGYTF
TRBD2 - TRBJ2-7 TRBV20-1 TGCAGTGCCCAGCGGGAGGAGGTCGAGCAGTACTTC CSAQREEVEQYF
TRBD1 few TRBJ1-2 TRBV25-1 TGTGCCTCACAACAGGGGGCGTTTGGCTACACCTTC CASQQGAFGYTF
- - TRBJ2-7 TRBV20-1 TGCAGTGCTAGTTCCCTTCTGGACGAGCAGTACTTC CSASSLLDEQYF
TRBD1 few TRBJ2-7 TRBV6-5 TGTGCCAGCAGTTCCCCAGACAGGGGGTCCTACGAGCAGTACTTC CASSSPDRGSYEQYF
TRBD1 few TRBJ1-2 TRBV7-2 TGTGCCAGCAGCTTAGCCTTGACAGGGGGCTATGGCTACACCTTC CASSLALTGGYGYTF
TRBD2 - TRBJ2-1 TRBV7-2 TGTGCCAGCAGCTTAGCCGGGGGGATCTACAATGAGCAGTTCTTC CASSLAGGIYNEQFF
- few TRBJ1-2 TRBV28 TGTGCCAGCAGTTTATCGGGGCTCCGTGGCTACACCTTC CASSLSGLRGYTF
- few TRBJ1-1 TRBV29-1 TGCAGCGTAGGACGAGGCGGAGGGCTGAACACTGAAGCTTTCTTT CSVGRGGGLNTEAFF
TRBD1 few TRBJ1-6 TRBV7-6 TGTGCCAGCAGCTCGGGACAGGGGGAATCACCCCTCCACTTT CASSSGQGESPLHF
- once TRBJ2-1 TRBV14 TGTGCCAGCAGCCAAGATATTGGGGAGCAGTTCTTC CASSQDIGEQFF
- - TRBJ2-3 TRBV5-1 TGCGCCAGCAGCTTGGCTCCACGGGATAGCACAGATACGCAGTATTTT CASSLAPRDSTDTQYF